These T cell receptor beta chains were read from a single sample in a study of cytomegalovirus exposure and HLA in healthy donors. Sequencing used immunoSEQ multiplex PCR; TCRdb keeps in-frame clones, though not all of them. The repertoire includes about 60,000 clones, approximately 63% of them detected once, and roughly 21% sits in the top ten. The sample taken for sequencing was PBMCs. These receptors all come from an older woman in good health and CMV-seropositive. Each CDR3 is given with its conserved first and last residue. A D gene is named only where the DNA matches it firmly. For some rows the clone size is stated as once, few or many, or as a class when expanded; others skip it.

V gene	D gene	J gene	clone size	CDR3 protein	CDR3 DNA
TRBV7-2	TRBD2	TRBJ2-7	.	CASSLGIGGFYEQYF	TGTGCCAGCAGCTTAGGAATCGGGGGGTTCTACGAGCAGTACTTC
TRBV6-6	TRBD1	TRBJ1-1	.	CASSYTEGAVVLF	TGTGCCAGCAGTTACACTGAGGGGGCTGTAGTTCTCTTT
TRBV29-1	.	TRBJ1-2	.	CSVSGTRGSNYGYTF	TGCAGCGTCAGCGGGACGCGGGGTTCTAACTATGGCTACACCTTC
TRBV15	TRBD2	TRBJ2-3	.	CATSGDKRGGRSQYF	TGTGCCACCAGCGGGGATAAGCGGGGGGGCCGGTCGCAGTATTTT
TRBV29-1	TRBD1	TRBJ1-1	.	CSVAGQQKTEAFF	TGCAGCGTTGCGGGACAGCAGAAAACTGAAGCTTTCTTT
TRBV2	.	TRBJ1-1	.	CASSEYWGETEAFF	TGTGCCAGCAGTGAGTATTGGGGGGAGACTGAAGCTTTCTTT
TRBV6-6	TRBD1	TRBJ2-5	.	CASGTGETQYF	TGTGCCAGCGGGACAGGAGAGACCCAGTACTTC
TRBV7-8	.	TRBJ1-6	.	CASSPGLWDSPLHF	TGTGCCAGCAGCCCGGGACTTTGGGATTCACCCCTCCACTTT
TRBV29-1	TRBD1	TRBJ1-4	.	CSAGDRAITNEKLFF	TGCAGCGCCGGAGACAGGGCCATTACTAATGAAAAACTGTTTTTT
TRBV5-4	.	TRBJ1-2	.	CASSLNTGGNYGYTF	TGTGCCAGCAGCTTAAACACCGGCGGGAACTATGGCTACACCTTC
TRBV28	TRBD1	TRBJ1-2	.	CASSLRDRGNYGYTF	TGTGCCAGCAGTTTAAGGGACAGGGGAAACTATGGCTACACCTTC
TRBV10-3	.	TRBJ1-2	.	CAISAGRTSYGYTF	TGTGCCATCAGCGCAGGGAGGACAAGCTATGGCTACACCTTC
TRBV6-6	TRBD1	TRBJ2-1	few	CASSPTGDGNEQFF	TGTGCCAGCAGCCCGACAGGGGATGGCAATGAGCAGTTCTTC
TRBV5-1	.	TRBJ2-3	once	CASSWSRYTDTQYF	TGCGCCAGCAGTTGGAGCCGGTACACAGATACGCAGTATTTT
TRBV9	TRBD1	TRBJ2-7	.	CASSGTGETGEQYF	TGTGCCAGCAGCGGGACAGGGGAAACGGGCGAGCAGTACTTC
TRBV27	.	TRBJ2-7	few	CASSLKSTGGSYEQYF	TGTGCCAGCAGTTTAAAGTCGACAGGCGGTTCCTACGAGCAGTACTTC
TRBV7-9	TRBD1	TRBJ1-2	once	CASSADWTGGSDYGYTF	TGTGCCAGCAGCGCCGACTGGACAGGAGGAAGTGATTATGGCTACACCTTC
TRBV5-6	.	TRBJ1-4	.	CASSLRAGDEKLFF	TGTGCCAGCAGCTTGAGGGCAGGGGATGAAAAACTGTTTTTT
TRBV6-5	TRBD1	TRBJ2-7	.	CASSSIRTGTYEQYF	TGTGCCAGCAGTTCCATCAGGACAGGAACCTACGAGCAGTACTTC
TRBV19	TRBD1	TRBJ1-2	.	CASSTPNPGQGHYGYTF	TGTGCCAGTAGTACCCCGAATCCGGGACAGGGTCACTATGGCTACACCTTC
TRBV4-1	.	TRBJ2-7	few	CASSQFESSYEQYF	TGCGCCAGCAGCCAATTTGAGTCATCCTACGAGCAGTACTTC
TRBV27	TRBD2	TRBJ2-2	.	CASGTRLNTGELFF	TGTGCCAGTGGGACTAGACTAAACACCGGGGAGCTGTTTTTT
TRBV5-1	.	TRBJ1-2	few	CASSSDLQGAGYGYTF	TGCGCCAGCAGCTCCGATCTACAGGGAGCAGGGTATGGCTACACCTTC
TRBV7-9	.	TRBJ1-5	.	CASSLGADNQPQHF	TGTGCCAGCAGCTTAGGGGCAGACAATCAGCCCCAGCATTTT
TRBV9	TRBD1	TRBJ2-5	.	CASSDRGQETQYF	TGTGCCAGCAGCGACAGGGGGCAGGAGACCCAGTACTTC
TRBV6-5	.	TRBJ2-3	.	CASRPYSGGTDTQYF	TGTGCCAGCAGACCCTATAGCGGCGGCACAGATACGCAGTATTTT
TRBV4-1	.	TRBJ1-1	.	CASSQGWKVRGLSGWTEAFF	TGCGCCAGCAGCCAAGGGTGGAAGGTCAGGGGCTTATCTGGATGGACTGAAGCTTTCTTT
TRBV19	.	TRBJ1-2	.	CASSIGRANYGYTF	TGTGCCAGTAGTATAGGCCGGGCTAACTATGGCTACACCTTC
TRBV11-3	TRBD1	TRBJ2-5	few	CASSSGQESRETQYF	TGTGCCAGCAGCTCGGGACAGGAAAGCAGAGAGACCCAGTACTTC
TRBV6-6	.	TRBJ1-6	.	CASSYGENSPLHF	TGTGCCAGCAGTTACGGAGAAAATTCACCCCTCCACTTT